These 8 T cell receptor beta chains came from one sample sequenced in a study of T cells after yellow fever vaccination. Via MiXCR, TCRdb re-called the 5' RACE reads, giving one row per CDR3 protein. The repertoire holds more than 300,000 distinct CDR3 sequences, over 3.5% seen once, with roughly 21% in the top ten. The input for sequencing was PBMCs, taken 15 days after the yellow fever booster vaccination. All receptors come from a man between 18 and 29 years old who received the YFV17D yellow fever vaccine.

V gene TRBV7-9 combines with J gene TRBJ1-5; D unresolved. Trimming took off 5 bases at V and 5 bases at J, with 13 bases between the two ends. Germline lookup yields CDR1 SEHNR and CDR2 FQNEAQ (reference sequence). The CDR3 runs 14 residues. The CDR3 spells CASSLGLEDQPQHF. CDR3 DNA sequence: TGTGCCAGCAGCCTCGGGCTCGAGGATCAGCCCCAGCATTTT.

The chain has TRBV25-1 and TRBJ1-2; possible D gene TRBD1, 5 bases. This CDR3 comprises 16 residues. The V and J ends lost 5 bases and 6 bases respectively, with 22 bases between them. Germline values: CDR1 MGHDK, CDR2 SYGVNS. CDR3: CASSFPGTSPLHGYTF. The CDR3 DNA is TGTGCCAGCAGTTTTCCCGGGACGAGTCCATTACATGGCTACACCTTC.

This clonotype has only a few counts. The chain carries TRBV7-8 and TRBJ2-7; 9 nucleotides match TRBD1. This CDR3 comprises 14 residues. Germline CDR1 is SGHVS and CDR2 is FQNEAQ. V dropped 5 bases and J dropped 5; count of bases not matched to a gene: 7. The CDR3 DNA sequence: TGTGCCAGCAGCCTAGGGACAGGGATCCACGAGCAGTACGTC. Translated, it gives CASSLGTGIHEQYV.

This clonotype was counted at least ten times. The chain has TRBV7-2 and TRBJ2-3, with 7 bases fitting TRBD2. Germline CDR1 SGHTA, CDR2 FQGNSA. This CDR3 region has 12 residues. Trimming at V came to 5 bases and at J to 14 bases, leaving 10 bases not matched to a gene. Here the CDR3 reads CASSQERGPRYF. Written as DNA, the CDR3 is TGTGCCAGCAGCCAAGAGCGGGGCCCCAGGTATTTT.

In its sample, this clonotype was seen many times. The V and J genes are TRBV12-3 or TRBV12-4 and TRBJ1-2; D might be TRBD1 (5 bases). Trimming left V 1 base short and J 6 bases short, with 12 bases between. The CDR3 consists of 14 residues. The CDR3 loop is CASSLEWGVDGYTF. The DNA of the CDR3 is TGTGCCAGCAGTTTAGAGTGGGGGGTGGATGGCTACACCTTC.

The gene calls are TRBV12-3 or TRBV12-4 and TRBJ2-1, with D maybe TRBD2 (5 bases). V was trimmed by 5 bases and J by 0 bases, leaving 8 bases between them. The length of the CDR3 is 14 residues. CDR3 nucleotide sequence: TGTGCCAGCAGTAGCGGCATCTCCTACAATGAGCAGTTCTTC. It encodes CASSSGISYNEQFF.

This clonotype was counted a few times. The V call is TRBV12-3 or TRBV12-4, the J call TRBJ1-1; possible D gene TRBD1, 5 bases. This CDR3 comprises 15 residues. Trimming left V 4 bases short and J 6 bases short, with 18 bases between. The CDR3 sequence is CASSSRTGASSEAFF. In DNA, the CDR3 is TGTGCCAGCAGTTCCCGCACAGGAGCGAGCTCTGAAGCTTTCTTT.

This clonotype was picked up many times. The rearrangement joins TRBV4-3 to TRBJ2-1, with 8 bases aligning to TRBD2. V lost 5 bases to trimming and J lost 8 bases; unmatched junction nucleotides: 11. Germline CDR1 is LGHNA and CDR2 is YSLEER. This CDR3 region has 15 residues. The CDR3 protein is CASSYAGGTRDEQFF. The CDR3 coding sequence is TGCGCCAGCAGCTACGCGGGGGGAACTCGGGATGAGCAGTTCTTC.